This T cell receptor (beta chain) was recorded in a study of shared clonotypes between healthy human individuals. This table comes from immunoSEQ multiplex PCR, and its TCRdb copy is limited to in-frame clones, with some not included. The sample shows roughly 1,100,000 clones, about 76% of them seen only once. Donation came from healthy HIV-negative adults that had no recent acute infections or vaccinations. CD4+ cell separation produced CD45RA+ naive and CD45RA-negative memory subsets. The CDR3 runs to 18 residues. Germline V CDR1 and CDR2: SGHTA, FQGNSA. Trimming removed 2 bases from V and 0 bases from J, with 18 bases in between. Study-level results: Shared clonotypes: roughly 4.7% naive CD4, 3.5% to 4% naive CD8, about 2.4% memory CD4, approximately 0.4% memory CD8. The diversity represented, both genetic and in exposure history, was limited by few donors.

A remark on this clone: The antigen remains unidentified.

The TCR originated in a man younger than 35 in good health. Input material: memory CD4+ T cells sorted from blood. Subset of the sample: CD45RA-negative fraction. V and J are TRBV7-2 and TRBJ2-3; D unresolved. CDR3 sequence (DNA): TGTGCCAGCAGCTTATTCGACCGGACGGCCACTAGCACAGATACGCAGTATTTT. Its translation: CASSLFDRTATSTDTQYF.